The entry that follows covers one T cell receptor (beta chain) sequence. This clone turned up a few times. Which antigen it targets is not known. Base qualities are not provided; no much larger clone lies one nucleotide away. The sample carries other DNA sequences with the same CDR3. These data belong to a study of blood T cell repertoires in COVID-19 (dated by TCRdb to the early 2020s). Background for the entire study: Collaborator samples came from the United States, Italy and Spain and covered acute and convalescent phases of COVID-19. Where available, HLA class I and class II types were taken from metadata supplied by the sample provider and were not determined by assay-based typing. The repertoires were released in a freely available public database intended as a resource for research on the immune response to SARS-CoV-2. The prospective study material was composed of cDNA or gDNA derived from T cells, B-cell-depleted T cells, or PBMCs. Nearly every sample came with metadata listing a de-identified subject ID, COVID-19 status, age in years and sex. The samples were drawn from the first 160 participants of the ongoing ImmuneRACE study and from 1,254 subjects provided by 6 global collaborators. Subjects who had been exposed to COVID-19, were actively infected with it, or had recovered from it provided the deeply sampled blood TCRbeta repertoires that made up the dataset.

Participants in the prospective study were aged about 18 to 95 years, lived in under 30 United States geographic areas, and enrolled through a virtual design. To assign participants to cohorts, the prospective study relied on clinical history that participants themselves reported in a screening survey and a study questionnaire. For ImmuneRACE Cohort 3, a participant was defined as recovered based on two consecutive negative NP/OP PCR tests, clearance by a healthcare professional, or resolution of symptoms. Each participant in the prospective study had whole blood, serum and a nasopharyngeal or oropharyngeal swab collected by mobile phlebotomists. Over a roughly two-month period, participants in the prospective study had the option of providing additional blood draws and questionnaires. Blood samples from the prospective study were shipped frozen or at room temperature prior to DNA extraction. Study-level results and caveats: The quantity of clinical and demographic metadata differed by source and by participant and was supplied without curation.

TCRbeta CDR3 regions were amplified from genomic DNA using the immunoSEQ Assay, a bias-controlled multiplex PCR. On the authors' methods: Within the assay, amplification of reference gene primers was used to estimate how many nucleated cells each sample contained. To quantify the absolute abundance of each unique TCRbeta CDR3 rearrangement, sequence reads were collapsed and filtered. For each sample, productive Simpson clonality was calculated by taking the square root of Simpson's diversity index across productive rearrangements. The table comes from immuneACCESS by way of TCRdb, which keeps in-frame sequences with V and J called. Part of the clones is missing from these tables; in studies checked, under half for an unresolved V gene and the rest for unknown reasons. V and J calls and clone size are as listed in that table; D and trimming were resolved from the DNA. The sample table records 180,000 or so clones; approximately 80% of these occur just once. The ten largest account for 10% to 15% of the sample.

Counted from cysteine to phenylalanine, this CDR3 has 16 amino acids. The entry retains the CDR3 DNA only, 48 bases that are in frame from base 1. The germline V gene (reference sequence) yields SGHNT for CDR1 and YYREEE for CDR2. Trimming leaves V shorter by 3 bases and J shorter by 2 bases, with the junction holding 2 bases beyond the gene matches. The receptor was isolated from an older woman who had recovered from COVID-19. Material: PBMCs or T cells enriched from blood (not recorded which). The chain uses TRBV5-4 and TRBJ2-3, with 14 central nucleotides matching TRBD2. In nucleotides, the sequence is TGTGCCAGCAGCTCGGGACTAGCGGGAGTCACAGATACGCAGTATTTT. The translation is CASSSGLAGVTDTQYF.